The clone carrying this TCR beta chain has just a few counts. The repertoire was sequenced with immunoSEQ multiplex PCR; TCRdb's copy has only in-frame clones and lacks some. The table records 95,000 to 130,000 clones, around 87% of them present only once. This record comes from a study of control samples from healthy donors and cancer patients. V was cut by 1 base and J by 7 bases, with 16 bases left in between. Germline V lookup: CDR1 MDHEN, CDR2 SYDVKM. The length of the CDR3 is 15 residues. V usage is TRBV28 and J usage is TRBJ2-5; D may be TRBD2 (6 bases). The source material was PBMCs. The clonotype originates from a woman aged 45-65 years with colorectal cancer. The CDR3 protein is CASSLLSGGEVTQYF. CDR3 nucleotide sequence: TGTGCCAGCAGTTTATTATCCGGCGGGGAGGTGACCCAGTACTTC.